The 5 T cell receptor beta chains below come from one sample, sequenced in a study of identical twins. TCRdb passed the 5' RACE reads through MiXCR, listing each CDR3 protein once. The table includes fewer than 800,000 distinct CDR3 sequences, under 8.5% detected once. The same data also went into a second study, on yellow fever vaccine responses in identical twins.

The sequencing input was PBMCs. These receptors all stem from a woman younger than 35 in good health.

This clonotype was counted at least ten times. The chain uses TRBV4-1 and TRBJ2-7, with 8 bases identical to TRBD2. Germline loops: CDR1 MGHRA, CDR2 YSYEKL. V was clipped by 2 bases and J by 0 bases; unmatched bases: 12. The CDR3 loop spans 18 amino acids. The CDR3 region has the DNA TGCGCCAGCAGCCAAAGGACTAGCCCTGACAGAACCTCCTACGAGCAGTACTTC. Translated: CASSQRTSPDRTSYEQYF.

This clonotype was picked up many times. V gene TRBV12-3 or TRBV12-4 combines with J gene TRBJ1-6; TRBD1 might be the D (5 bases). There are 13 residues in the CDR3. The V end lost 5 bases, the J end lost 6 bases, and 8 bases lay between the germline ends. The DNA for the CDR3 is TGTGCCAGCAGTGGGGGAGGTAATTCACCCCTCCACTTT. It translates to CASSGGGNSPLHF.

The V call is TRBV2, the J call TRBJ1-6; D remains unclear. V was clipped by 2 bases and J by 9 bases, with 8 bases between them. Germline V lookup: CDR1 SNHLY, CDR2 FYNNEI. The CDR3 totals 13 residues. The CDR3 DNA reads TGTGCCAGCAGTGAAAAGTATCCTTCACCCCTCCACTTT. Encoded protein: CASSEKYPSPLHF. Complete variable domain (other parts from reference TRBV2 and TRBJ1-6): EPEVTQTPSHQVTQMGQEVILRCVPISNHLYFYWYRQILGQKVEFLVSFYNNEISEKSEIFDDQFSVERPDGSNFTLKIRSTKLEDSAMYFCASSEKYPSPLHFGNGTRLTVT.

The chain has TRBV7-3 and TRBJ2-1; D tentatively fits TRBD1 or TRBD2 (5 bases each). This CDR3 has 17 amino acids. The germline V gene encodes CDR1 SGHTA and CDR2 FQGTGA. V dropped 1 base and J dropped 0 bases, with 13 bases sitting between them. The DNA for the CDR3 is TGTGCCAGCAGCTTAAGGGGACCTACGCCCTCCTACAATGAGCAGTTCTTC. Its translation: CASSLRGPTPSYNEQFF.

This clonotype was observed many times. The J gene is TRBJ2-3, the V gene TRBV20-1, with 10 bases identical to TRBD2. CDR3 length equals 14 residues. The ends lost 0 bases at V and 6 bases at J; junction bases unmatched: 3. The germline V gene encodes CDR1 DFQATT and CDR2 SNEGSKA (reference sequence). Written as DNA, the CDR3 is TGCAGTGCTAGAGAGAGCGGGGGGGTGGATACGCAGTATTTT. It yields the protein CSARESGGVDTQYF.